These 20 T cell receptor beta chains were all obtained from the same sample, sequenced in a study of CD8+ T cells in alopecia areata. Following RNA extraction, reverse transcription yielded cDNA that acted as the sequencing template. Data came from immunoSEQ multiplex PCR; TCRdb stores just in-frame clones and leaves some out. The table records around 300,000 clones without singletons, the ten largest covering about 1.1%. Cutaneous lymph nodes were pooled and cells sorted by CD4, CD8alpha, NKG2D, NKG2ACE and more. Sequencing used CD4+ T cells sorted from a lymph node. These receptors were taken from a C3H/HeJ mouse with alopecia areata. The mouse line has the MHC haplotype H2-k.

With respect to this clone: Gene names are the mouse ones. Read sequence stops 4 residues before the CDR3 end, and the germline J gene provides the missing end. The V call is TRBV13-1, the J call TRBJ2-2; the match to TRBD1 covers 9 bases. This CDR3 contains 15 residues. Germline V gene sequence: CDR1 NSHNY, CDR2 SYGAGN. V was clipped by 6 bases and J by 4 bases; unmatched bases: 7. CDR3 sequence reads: CASTWDRESTGQLYF. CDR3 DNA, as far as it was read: TGTGCCAGCACCTGGGACAGGGAAAGCACCGGG.

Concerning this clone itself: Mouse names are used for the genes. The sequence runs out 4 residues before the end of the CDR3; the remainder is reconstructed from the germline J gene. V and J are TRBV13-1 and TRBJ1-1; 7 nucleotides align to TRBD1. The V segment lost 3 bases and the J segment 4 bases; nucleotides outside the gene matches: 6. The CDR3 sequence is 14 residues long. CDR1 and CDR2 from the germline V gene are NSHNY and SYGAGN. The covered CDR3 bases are TGTGCCAGCAGTGGCCTACAGGGGACCACA. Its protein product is CASSGLQGTT. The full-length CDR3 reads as CASSGLQGTTEVFF.

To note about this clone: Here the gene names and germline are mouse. CDR3 DNA (partial): TGTGCCAGCAGCCAAGACCCCGGGACTAGAGAC. It yields the protein CASSQDPGTRD. The whole CDR3 protein reads CASSQDPGTRDTQYF. The J gene is TRBJ2-5, the V gene TRBV5; a weak D match, TRBD2 (6 bases). The CDR3 end falls 4 residues outside the read, so it is completed with the germline J gene. CDR3 length: 15 amino acids. Germline V gene data show CDR1 as LGHNA and CDR2 as YNLKQL (reference sequence).

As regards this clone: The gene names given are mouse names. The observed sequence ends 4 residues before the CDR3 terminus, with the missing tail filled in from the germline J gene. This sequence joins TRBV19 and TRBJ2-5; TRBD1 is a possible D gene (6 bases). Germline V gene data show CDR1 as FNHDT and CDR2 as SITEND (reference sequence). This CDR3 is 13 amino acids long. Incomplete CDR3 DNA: TGTGCCAGCAGCTCAGGGGCGTCGGAC. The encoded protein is CASSSGASD. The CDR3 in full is CASSSGASDTQYF.

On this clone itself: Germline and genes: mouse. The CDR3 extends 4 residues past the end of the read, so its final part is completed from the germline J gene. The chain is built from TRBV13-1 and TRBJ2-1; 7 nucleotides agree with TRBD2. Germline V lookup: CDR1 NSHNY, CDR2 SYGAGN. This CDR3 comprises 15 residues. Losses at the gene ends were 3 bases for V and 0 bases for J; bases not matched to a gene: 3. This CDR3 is CASSVTGPNYAEQFF. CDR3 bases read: TGTGCCAGCAGTGTGACTGGGCCTAACTATGCT.

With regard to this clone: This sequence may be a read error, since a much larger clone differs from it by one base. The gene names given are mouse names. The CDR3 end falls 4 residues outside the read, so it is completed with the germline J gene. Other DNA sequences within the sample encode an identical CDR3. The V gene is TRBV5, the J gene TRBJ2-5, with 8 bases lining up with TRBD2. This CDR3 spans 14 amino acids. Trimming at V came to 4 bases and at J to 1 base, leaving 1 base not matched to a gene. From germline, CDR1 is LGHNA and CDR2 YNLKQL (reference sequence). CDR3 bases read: TGTGCCAGCAGCCCACTGGGGGACCAAGAC. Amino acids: CASSPLGDQD. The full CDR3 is CASSPLGDQDTQYF.

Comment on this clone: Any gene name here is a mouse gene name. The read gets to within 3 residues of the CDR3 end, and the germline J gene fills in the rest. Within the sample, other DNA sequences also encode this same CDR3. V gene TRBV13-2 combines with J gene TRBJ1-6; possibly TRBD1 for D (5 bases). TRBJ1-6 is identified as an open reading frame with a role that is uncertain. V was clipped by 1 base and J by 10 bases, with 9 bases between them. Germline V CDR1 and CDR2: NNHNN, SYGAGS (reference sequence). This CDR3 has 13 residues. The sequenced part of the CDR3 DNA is TGTGCCAGCGGTGATCCGGGGGGGTCGCCC. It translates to CASGDPGGSP. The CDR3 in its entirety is CASGDPGGSPLYF.

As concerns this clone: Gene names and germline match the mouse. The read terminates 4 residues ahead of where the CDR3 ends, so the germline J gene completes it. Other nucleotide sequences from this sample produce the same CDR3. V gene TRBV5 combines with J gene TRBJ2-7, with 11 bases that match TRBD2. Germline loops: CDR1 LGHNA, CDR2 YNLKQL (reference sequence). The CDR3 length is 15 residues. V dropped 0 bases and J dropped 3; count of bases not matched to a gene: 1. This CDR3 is CASSQDGTGGYEQYF. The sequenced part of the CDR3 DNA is TGTGCCAGCAGCCAAGATGGGACTGGGGGCTAT.

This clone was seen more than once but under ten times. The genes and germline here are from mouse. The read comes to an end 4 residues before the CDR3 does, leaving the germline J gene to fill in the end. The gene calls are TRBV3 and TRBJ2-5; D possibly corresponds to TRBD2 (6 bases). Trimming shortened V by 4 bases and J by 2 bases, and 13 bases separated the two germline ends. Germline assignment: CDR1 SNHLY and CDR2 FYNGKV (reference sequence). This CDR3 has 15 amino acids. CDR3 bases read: TGTGCCAGCAGCTCCCGACTGGAGGGCCAAGAC. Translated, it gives CASSSRLEGQD. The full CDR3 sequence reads CASSSRLEGQDTQYF.

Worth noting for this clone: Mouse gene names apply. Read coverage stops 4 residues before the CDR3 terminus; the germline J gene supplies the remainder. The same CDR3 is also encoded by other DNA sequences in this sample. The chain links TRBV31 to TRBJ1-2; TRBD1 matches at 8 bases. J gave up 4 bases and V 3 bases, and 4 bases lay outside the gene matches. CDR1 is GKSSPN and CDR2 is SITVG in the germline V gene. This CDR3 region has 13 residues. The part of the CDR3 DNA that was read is TGTGCCTGGAGCCCAGGGGGCGGCTCC. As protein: CAWSPGGGS. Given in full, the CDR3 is CAWSPGGGSDYTF.

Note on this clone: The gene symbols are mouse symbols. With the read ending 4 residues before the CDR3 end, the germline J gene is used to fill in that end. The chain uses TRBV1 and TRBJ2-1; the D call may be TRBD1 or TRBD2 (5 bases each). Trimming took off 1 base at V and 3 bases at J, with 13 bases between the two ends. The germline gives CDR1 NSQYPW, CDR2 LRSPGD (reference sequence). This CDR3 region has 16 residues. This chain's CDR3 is CTCSAGGVVVYAEQFF. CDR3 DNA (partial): TGCACCTGCAGTGCAGGGGGCGTTGTTGTCTATGCT.

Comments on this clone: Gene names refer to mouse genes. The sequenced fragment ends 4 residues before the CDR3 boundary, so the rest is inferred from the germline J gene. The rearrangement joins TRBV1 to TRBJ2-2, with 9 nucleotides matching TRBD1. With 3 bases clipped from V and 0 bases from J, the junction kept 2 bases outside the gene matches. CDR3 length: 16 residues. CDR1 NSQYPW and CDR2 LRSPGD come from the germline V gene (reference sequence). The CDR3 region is CTCSAGQGPNTGQLYF. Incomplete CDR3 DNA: TGCACCTGCAGTGCCGGACAGGGGCCAAACACCGGG.

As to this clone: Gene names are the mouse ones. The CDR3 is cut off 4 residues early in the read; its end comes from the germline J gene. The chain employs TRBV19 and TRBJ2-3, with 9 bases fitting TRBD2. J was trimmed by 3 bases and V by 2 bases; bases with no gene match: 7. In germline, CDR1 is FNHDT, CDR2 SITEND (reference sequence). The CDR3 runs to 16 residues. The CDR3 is CASSIGWGGWAETLYF. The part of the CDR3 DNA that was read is TGTGCCAGCAGTATTGGCTGGGGGGGATGGGCAGAA.

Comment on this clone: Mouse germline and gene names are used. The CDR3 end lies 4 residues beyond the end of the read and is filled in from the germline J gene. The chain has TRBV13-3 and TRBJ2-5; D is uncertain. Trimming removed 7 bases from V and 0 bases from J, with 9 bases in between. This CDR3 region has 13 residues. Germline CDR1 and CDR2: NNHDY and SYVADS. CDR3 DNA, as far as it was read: TGTGCCAGCCGACAATCTAACCAAGAC. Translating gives CASRQSNQD. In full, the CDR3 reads CASRQSNQDTQYF.

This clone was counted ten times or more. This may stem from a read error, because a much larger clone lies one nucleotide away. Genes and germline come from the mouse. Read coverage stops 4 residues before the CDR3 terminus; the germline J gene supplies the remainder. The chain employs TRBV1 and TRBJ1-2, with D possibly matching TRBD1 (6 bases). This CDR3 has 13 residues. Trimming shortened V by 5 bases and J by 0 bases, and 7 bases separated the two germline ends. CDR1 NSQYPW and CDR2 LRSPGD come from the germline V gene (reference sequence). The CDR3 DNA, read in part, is TGCACCTGCAGTCCAGGGGCAAACTCC. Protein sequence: CTCSPGANS. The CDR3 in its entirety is CTCSPGANSDYTF.

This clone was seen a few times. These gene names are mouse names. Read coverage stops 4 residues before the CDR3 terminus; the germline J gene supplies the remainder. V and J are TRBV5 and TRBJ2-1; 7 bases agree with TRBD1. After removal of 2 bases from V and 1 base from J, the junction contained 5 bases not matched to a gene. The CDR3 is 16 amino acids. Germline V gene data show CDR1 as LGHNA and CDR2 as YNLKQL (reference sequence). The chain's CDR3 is CASSQPLTGNYAEQFF. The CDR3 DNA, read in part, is TGTGCCAGCAGCCAACCCTTGACAGGGAACTATGCT.

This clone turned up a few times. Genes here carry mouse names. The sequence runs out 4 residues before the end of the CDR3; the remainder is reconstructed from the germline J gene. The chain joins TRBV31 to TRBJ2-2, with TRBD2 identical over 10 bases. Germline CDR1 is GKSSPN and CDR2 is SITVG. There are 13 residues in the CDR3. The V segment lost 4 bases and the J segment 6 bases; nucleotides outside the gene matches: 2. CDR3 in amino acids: CAWTGGAPGQLYF. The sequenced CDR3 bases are TGTGCCTGGACTGGGGGGGCTCCCGGG. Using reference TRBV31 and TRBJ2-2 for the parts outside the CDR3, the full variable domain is AQTIHQWPVAEIKAVGSPLSLGCTIKGKSSPNLYWYWQATGGTLQQLFYSITVGQVESVVQLNLSASRPKDDQFILSTEKLLLSHSGFYLCAWTGGAPGQLYFGEGSKLTVL.

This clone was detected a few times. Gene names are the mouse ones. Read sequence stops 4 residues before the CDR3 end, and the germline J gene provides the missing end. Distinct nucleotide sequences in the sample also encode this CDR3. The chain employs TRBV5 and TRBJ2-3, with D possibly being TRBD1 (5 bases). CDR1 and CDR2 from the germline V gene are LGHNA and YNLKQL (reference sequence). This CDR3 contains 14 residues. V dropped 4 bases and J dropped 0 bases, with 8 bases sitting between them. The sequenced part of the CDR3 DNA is TGTGCCAGCAGCCCCACAGGTAGTGCAGAA. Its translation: CASSPTGSAE. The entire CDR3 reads CASSPTGSAETLYF.

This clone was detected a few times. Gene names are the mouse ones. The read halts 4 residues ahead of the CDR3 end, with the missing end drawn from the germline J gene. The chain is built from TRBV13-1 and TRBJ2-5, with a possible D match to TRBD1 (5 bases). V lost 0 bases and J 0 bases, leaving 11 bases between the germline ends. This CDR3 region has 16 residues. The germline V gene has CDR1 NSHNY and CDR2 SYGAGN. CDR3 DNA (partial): TGTGCCAGCAGTGATGCCCCGGACAATAACCAAGAC. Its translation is CASSDAPDNNQD. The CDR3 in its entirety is CASSDAPDNNQDTQYF.

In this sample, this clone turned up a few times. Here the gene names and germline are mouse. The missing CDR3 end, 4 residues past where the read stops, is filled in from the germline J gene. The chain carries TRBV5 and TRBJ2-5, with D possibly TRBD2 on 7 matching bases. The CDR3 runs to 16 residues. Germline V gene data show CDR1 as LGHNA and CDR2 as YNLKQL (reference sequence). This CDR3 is CASSQDLGWGQDTQYF. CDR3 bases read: TGTGCCAGCAGCCAAGATCTCGGCTGGGGGCAGGAC.